Below, one TCR beta chain is given with its context. Its antigen is still unknown. It has no much larger one-base neighbor in the sample; base qualities were not kept. To prepare the library, PCR was applied. TCRdb lists the instrument as Illumina HiSeq 2500. To reduce PCR and sequencing biases, unique molecular identifiers were incorporated into the TCR beta cDNA libraries. Every 1 to 10 million input T cells yielded about 500,000 cDNA molecules, meaning each molecule approximated one T cell. The patient libraries were prepared and sequenced with the same protocol used for the earlier healthy control dataset. Samples belonging to the same batch were prepared together, multiplexed and sequenced on a shared HiSeq lane. In the authors' own workflow: Raw barcoded reads were processed with MIGEC, discarding single-read molecular identifier groups before consensus assembly and CDR3 extraction. Clonotype tables were post-analysed with VDJtools, normalizing diversity by down-sampling all datasets to the smallest sample size. Repertoire overlap clustering matched CDR3 amino acid but not nucleotide sequences to correct batch-related cross-sample contamination. TCRdb ran its own pipeline on the public reads, namely fastp trimming at Q25 and MiXCR clone calling, and kept in-frame beta chains. Each CDR3 protein appears once, grouped with its most common genes and DNA. In this record, the V and J calls reflect TCRdb's handling and not the investigators' own analysis. The sample table contains around 400,000 distinct CDR3 sequences; only one count was recorded for approximately 33% of them. Clones ranked in the top ten supply over 10% of the sample.

TCR beta repertoires were profiled from peripheral blood of approximately 13 young patients with multiple sclerosis to demonstrate the VDJtools post-analysis software. The patients with multiple sclerosis were children and adolescents between about 6 and 17 years of age. The data are from a study of post-analysis software for immune sequencing data (dated by TCRdb to between 2014 and 2017). About the full investigation: Relapsing-remitting, secondary progressive and progressive-relapsing multiple sclerosis were recorded as disease courses, and subtype annotation was lacking for some patients. A subset of samples was prepared in parallel using single-end sample barcoding, then pooled and co-amplified after Illumina adapter ligation. The patient repertoires were set against under 13 previously published healthy control repertoires from donors whose ages ranged from roughly 6 to 26 years. What the authors observed across the whole study: Significantly lower normalized Chao1 diversity was found in multiple sclerosis patients than in controls, suggesting substantial peripheral T-cell clonal expansion. Direct clustering with F measure revealed strong co-clustering of samples prepared in the same batch, which led to a batch-effect correction. Patients showed significantly higher frequencies than controls for about 5 TRBV segments, among them TRBV5-6, TRBV5-1 and TRBV20-1. The control group was slightly older than the multiple sclerosis patient group.

Reading the germline V gene (reference sequence) gives CDR1 SGHKS and CDR2 YYEKEE. From the cysteine through the phenylalanine, the CDR3 covers 17 amino acids. The CDR3 DNA has 51 bases and is translated from base 1. Germline trimming amounts to 0 bases on V and 3 bases on J, with 11 as the count of junction bases outside the gene matches. The sample consisted of blood. The chain links TRBV5-5 with TRBJ1-2, with 7 bases in between that match TRBD1. The clonotype was recovered from a girl between 5 and 17 years old with multiple sclerosis. The CDR3 here reads CASSLGAQTGPYYGYTF. The nucleotide sequence is TGTGCCAGCAGCTTGGGGGCCCAGACAGGGCCATACTATGGCTACACCTTC. Beyond the CDR3, the reference TRBV5-5 and TRBJ1-2 genes provide the residues; the full variable domain reads: DAGVTQSPTHLIKTRGQQVTLRCSPISGHKSVSWYQQVLGQGPQFIFQYYEKEERGRGNFPDRFSARQFPNYSSELNVNALLLGDSALYLCASSLGAQTGPYYGYTFGSGTRLTVV.